This TCR beta chain was captured by sequencing in a study of blood T cell repertoires in COVID-19. Per the original methods: For nucleated cells, counts were estimated from reference gene primer amplification. Profiling relied on immunoSEQ multiplex PCR, and the TCRdb table lists in-frame clones only, not all of them. V and J calls and clone size are given by that table; D and trimming were obtained from the DNA. The table has about 240,000 clones, 70% to 90% seen once. Losses at the gene ends were 3 bases for V and 5 bases for J; bases not matched to a gene: 2. The CDR3 has 14 amino acids. Per the germline V gene, CDR1 is LNHDA and CDR2 is SQIVND (reference sequence). About this clone: The sample has other DNA sequences that encode this CDR3 too.

Sequencing used peripheral blood. The sequence was collected from a woman aged 45-65 years with COVID-19, enrolled during active disease. The chain is built from TRBV19 and TRBJ2-2; 8 bases are a match to TRBD1. CDR3 sequence (DNA): TGTGCCAGTAGTATTAGACAGGGGACCGGGGAGCTGTTTTTT. Residues: CASSIRQGTGELFF.